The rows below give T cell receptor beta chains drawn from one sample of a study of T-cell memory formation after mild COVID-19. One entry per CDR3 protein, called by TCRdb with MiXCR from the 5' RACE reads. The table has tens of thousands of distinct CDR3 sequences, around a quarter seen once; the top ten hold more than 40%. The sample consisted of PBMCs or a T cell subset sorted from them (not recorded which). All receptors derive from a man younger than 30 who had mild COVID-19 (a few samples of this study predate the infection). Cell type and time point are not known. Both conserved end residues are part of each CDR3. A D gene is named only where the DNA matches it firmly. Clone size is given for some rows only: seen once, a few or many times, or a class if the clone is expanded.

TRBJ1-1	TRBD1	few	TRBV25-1	TGTGCCAGCAGGGGACAGACGAACACTGAAGCTTTCTTT	CASRGQTNTEAFF
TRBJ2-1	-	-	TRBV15	TGTGCCACCAGCAGAGATCGACTCAATGAGCAGTTCTTC	CATSRDRLNEQFF
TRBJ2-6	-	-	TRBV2	TGTGCCAGCAGTGAAGGGGGCAGCTCCTCTGGGGCCAACGTCCTGACTTTC	CASSEGGSSSGANVLTF
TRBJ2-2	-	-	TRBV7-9	TGTGCCAGCAGCTTCCCCCAGGGGAAGTCCGGGGAGCTGTTTTTT	CASSFPQGKSGELFF
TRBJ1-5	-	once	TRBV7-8	TGTGCCAGCTCGACTCGCTTTGGGAATAGCAATCAGCCCCAGCATTTT	CASSTRFGNSNQPQHF
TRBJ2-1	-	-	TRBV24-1	TGTGCCACCAGTCCGACAGACTACAATGAGCAGTTCTTC	CATSPTDYNEQFF
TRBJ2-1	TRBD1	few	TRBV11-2	TGTGCCAGCAGTAGATATGGGACAGGGGATGGTGAGCAGTTCTTC	CASSRYGTGDGEQFF
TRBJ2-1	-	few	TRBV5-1	TGCGCCAGCAGCCCCTCAAGGGGGAGCTCCTACAATGAGCAGTTCTTC	CASSPSRGSSYNEQFF
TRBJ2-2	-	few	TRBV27	TGTGCCAGCAGGGGGGGATCCCACACCGGGGAGCTGTTTTTT	CASRGGSHTGELFF
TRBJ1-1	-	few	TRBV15	TGTGCCACCAGCACGAACACTGAAGCTTTCTTT	CATSTNTEAFF
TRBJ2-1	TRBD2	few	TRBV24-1	TGTGCCACCAAGGAACTAGCGGGGGGGCCCAACAATGAGCAGTTCTTC	CATKELAGGPNNEQFF
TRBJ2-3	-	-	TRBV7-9	TGTGCCAGCAGCTTTATAGGTTATGATACGCAGTATTTT	CASSFIGYDTQYF
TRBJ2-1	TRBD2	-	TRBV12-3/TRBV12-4	TGTGCCAGCAGGACCCCGGGACTAGCGGGGGATGAGCAGTTCTTC	CASRTPGLAGDEQFF
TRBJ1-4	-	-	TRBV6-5	TGTGCCAGCAGGGGGTGGCCGGCTAATGAAAAACTGTTTTTT	CASRGWPANEKLFF
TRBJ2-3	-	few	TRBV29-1	TGCAGCGTGGCCCCCCAGAACACAGATACGCAGTATTTT	CSVAPQNTDTQYF
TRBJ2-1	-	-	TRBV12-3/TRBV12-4	TGTGCCAGCATCTTTTTGGGGGGCAATGAGCAGTTCTTC	CASIFLGGNEQFF
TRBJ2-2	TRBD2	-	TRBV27	TGTGCCAGCAGTGTACCGGGACTAGCTGGCGGGGAGCTGTTTTTT	CASSVPGLAGGELFF
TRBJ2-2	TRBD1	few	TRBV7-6	TGTGCCAGCAGCTTAGCGGGGACAGGGTATGACACCGGGGAGCTGTTTTTT	CASSLAGTGYDTGELFF
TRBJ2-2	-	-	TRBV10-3	TGTGCCACCGGGGGCATGGACAGGCTCAACACCGGGGAGCTGTTTTTT	CATGGMDRLNTGELFF
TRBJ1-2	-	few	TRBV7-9	TGTGCCAGCAGCCAGGGACCTCCGGAGTTC	CASSQGPPEF
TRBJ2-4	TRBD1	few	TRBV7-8	TGTGCCAGCAGCTTAGATCGGGACAGCCCGGTGGACATTCAGTACTTC	CASSLDRDSPVDIQYF
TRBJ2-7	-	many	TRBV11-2	TGTGCCAGCAGCCGCTGGACCTACGAGCAGTACTTC	CASSRWTYEQYF
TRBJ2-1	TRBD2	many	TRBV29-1	TGCAGCGTTGTAAATCGGGCGGGGGTCTTAAATGAGCAGTTCTTC	CSVVNRAGVLNEQFF
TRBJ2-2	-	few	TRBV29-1	TGCAGCGTAGATCTTGTGGACCCGAACACCGGGGAGCTGTTTTTT	CSVDLVDPNTGELFF
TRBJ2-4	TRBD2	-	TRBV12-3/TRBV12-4	TGTGCCAGCAGTTCAAGGACTAGCGGGGGATACCCAGGAAACATTCAGTACTTC	CASSSRTSGGYPGNIQYF
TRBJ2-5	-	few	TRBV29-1	TGCAGCGTTCCCTCCCCAGAGACCCAGTACTTC	CSVPSPETQYF
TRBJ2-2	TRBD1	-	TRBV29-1	TGCAGCGCCGCCCTCCTGCCAGGACAGGGCTCGATAACGAACACCGGGGAGCTGTTTTTT	CSAALLPGQGSITNTGELFF
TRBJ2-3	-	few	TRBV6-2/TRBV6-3	TGTGCCAGCAGTTACACCCGGGACGCCCGCACGGATACGCAGTATTTT	CASSYTRDARTDTQYF
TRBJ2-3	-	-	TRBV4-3	TGCGCCAGCAGCCAAGGGTGGCGGGGCGAAGATACGCAGTATTTT	CASSQGWRGEDTQYF
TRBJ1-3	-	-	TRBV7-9	TGTGCCAGCATCGGGCCCTTTGCTGGAAACACCATATATTTT	CASIGPFAGNTIYF
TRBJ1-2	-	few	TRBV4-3	TGCGCCAGCAGCCGCTCGGGAGGTAGCTATGGCTACACCTTC	CASSRSGGSYGYTF
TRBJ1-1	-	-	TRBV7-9	TGTGCCAGCAGCCGGGAGAACACTGAAGCTTTCTTT	CASSRENTEAFF
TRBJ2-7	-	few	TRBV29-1	TGCAGCGTTGTAGGGGTGGGAATCGAGCAGTACTTC	CSVVGVGIEQYF
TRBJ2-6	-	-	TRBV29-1	TGCAGCGTTGAAGATGGAGCCTCTGGGGCCAACGTCCTGACTTTC	CSVEDGASGANVLTF
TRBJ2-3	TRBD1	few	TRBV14	TGTGCCAGTAACGGACAGGACACAGATACGCAGTATTTT	CASNGQDTDTQYF
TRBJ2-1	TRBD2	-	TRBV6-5	TGTGCCAGCACCGACCCGGGGGGGTCTTATAATGAGCAGTTCTTC	CASTDPGGSYNEQFF
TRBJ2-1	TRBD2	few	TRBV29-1	TGCAGCGTTGATGGGTCTAGCGGTGTTAGTTACAATGAGCAGTTCTTC	CSVDGSSGVSYNEQFF
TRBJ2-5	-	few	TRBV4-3	TGCGCCAGCAGCTCCGGGCAGGGAGAGACCCAGTACTTC	CASSSGQGETQYF
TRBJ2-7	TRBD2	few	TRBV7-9	TGTGCCAGCAGCCCGGGACTAGCGGGGGTGGACGAGCAGTACTTC	CASSPGLAGVDEQYF
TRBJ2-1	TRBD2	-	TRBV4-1	TGCGCCAGCAGCCAGCCCCGAGCGGGGGATGAGCAGTTCTTC	CASSQPRAGDEQFF
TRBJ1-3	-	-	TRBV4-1	TGCGCCAGCAGCCAACCCCAGATCTCTGGAAACACCATATATTTT	CASSQPQISGNTIYF